Following are 13 T cell receptor beta chains from one sample sequenced in a study of cytomegalovirus exposure and HLA in healthy donors. Primers: 60 Vbeta forward and 13 Jbeta reverse. Produced via immunoSEQ multiplex PCR; TCRdb's table is partial and in-frame only. The repertoire has some 140,000 clones, about 80% of them found once; the top ten carry around 4.1%. Sequencing was done on a sample of PBMCs. These receptors were collected from a woman in her 40s in good health and CMV-seronegative.

This clone occurred a few times. The chain recombines TRBV30 with TRBJ1-2; the match to TRBD1 covers 11 bases. Germline values: CDR1 GTSNPN, CDR2 SVGIG (reference sequence). This CDR3 has 16 residues. V was clipped by 2 bases and J by 2 bases; unmatched bases: 7. Written as DNA, the CDR3 is TGTGCCTGGAGTCCGGGGGGGGACAGGGGGAACTATGGCTACACCTTC. It yields the protein CAWSPGGDRGNYGYTF.

The rearrangement links TRBV7-8 to TRBJ1-2, with 8 bases matching TRBD1. Per germline, CDR1 SGHVS and CDR2 FQNEAQ. This CDR3 spans 15 amino acids. V lost 0 bases to trimming and J lost 4 bases; unmatched junction nucleotides: 4. CDR3 amino acids: CASSLAGQGGYGYTF. In nucleotides, the CDR3 is TGTGCCAGCAGCTTAGCCGGACAGGGAGGCTATGGCTACACCTTC.

This clone was seen a handful of times. The chain recombines TRBV18 with TRBJ1-5; D is possibly TRBD1 (5 bases). The CDR3 sequence is 15 residues long. From germline, CDR1 is KGHSH and CDR2 LQKENI. V was cut by 2 bases and J by 1 base, with 9 bases left in between. CDR3 DNA: TGTGCCAGCTCACCAGAAGCAGGGAGCAATCAGCCCCAGCATTTT. It yields the protein CASSPEAGSNQPQHF.

The V and J genes are TRBV5-1 and TRBJ2-2; 7 nucleotides align to TRBD1. This CDR3 contains 14 residues. After removal of 2 bases from V and 3 bases from J, the junction contained 1 base not matched to a gene. The germline V gene encodes CDR1 SGHRS and CDR2 YFSETQ. This CDR3 reads CASSFGQDTGELFF. The CDR3 coding sequence is TGCGCCAGCAGCTTCGGACAGGACACCGGGGAGCTGTTTTTT.

The V call is TRBV6-1, the J call TRBJ2-3, with 9 positions matching TRBD1. The CDR3 has 15 amino acids. From germline, CDR1 is MNHNS and CDR2 SASEGT. The V segment lost 8 bases and the J segment 3 bases; nucleotides outside the gene matches: 9. The CDR3 DNA follows: TGTGCCAGCCTCCCGGACAGGGGATTGACAGATACGCAGTATTTT. Residues: CASLPDRGLTDTQYF.

The V gene is TRBV5-8, the J gene TRBJ2-2, with D possibly TRBD1 on 6 matching bases. V shed 0 bases and J shed 2 bases, with 14 bases lying between them. Germline assignment: CDR1 SGHTS and CDR2 YDEGEE. The CDR3 is made up of 17 amino acids. The CDR3 coding sequence is TGTGCCAGCAGCTTGGTCGAAGGGGGTTACAACACCGGGGAGCTGTTTTTT. It encodes CASSLVEGGYNTGELFF.

The chain links TRBV6-1 to TRBJ1-2; weak D call: TRBD1 (5 bases). Trimming removed 1 base at V and 1 base at J, with 22 bases between. Germline CDR1 is MNHNS and CDR2 is SASEGT. The length of the CDR3 is 19 residues. CDR3 amino acids: CASSEDDRSGVGFNYGYTF. The DNA for the CDR3 is TGTGCCAGCAGTGAAGACGACAGAAGCGGGGTGGGGTTTAACTATGGCTACACCTTC.

This chain links TRBV4-2 with TRBJ2-5; D is possibly TRBD1 (6 bases). CDR3 length equals 14 residues. CDR1 is LGHNA and CDR2 is YNFKEQ in the germline V gene. V dropped 4 bases and J dropped 2 bases, with 11 bases sitting between them. CDR3 sequence: CASSRPGQQETQYF. For the CDR3, the DNA is TGTGCCAGCAGCCGACCAGGACAGCAAGAGACCCAGTACTTC.

J is TRBJ2-3 and V is TRBV5-1; the D gene is possibly TRBD2 (5 bases). Trimming cost V 4 bases and J 3 bases, with 12 bases left between them. CDR1 and CDR2 from the germline V gene are SGHRS and YFSETQ. CDR3 size: 14 residues. The CDR3 DNA follows: TGCGCCAGCAGCCCACTAGTTCTGACAGATACGCAGTATTTT. Its translation is CASSPLVLTDTQYF. The complete variable domain, with remaining parts taken from reference TRBV5-1 and TRBJ2-3, reads KAGVTQTPRYLIKTRGQQVTLSCSPISGHRSVSWYQQTPGQGLQFLFEYFSETQRNKGNFPGRFSGRQFSNSRSEMNVSTLELGDSALYLCASSPLVLTDTQYFGPGTRLTVL.

V and J are TRBV29-1 and TRBJ2-2; D uncertain. V was trimmed by 5 bases and J by 3 bases, leaving 7 bases between them. From germline, CDR1 is SQVTM and CDR2 ANQGSEA. The CDR3 extends over 12 amino acids. CDR3 protein: CSVTHYTGELFF. For the CDR3, the DNA is TGCAGCGTTACGCACTACACCGGGGAGCTGTTTTTT.

V is TRBV28 and J is TRBJ2-3; TRBD1 aligns across 8 bases. The trim removed 6 bases at V and 6 bases at J, leaving 20 bases unmatched. Germline loops: CDR1 MDHEN, CDR2 SYDVKM. The CDR3 has 18 amino acids. CDR3 coding DNA: TGTGCCAGCAGCAAACCCGACTCTTCGCGGCAGGGGGCCGATACGCAGTATTTT. Translation gives CASSKPDSSRQGADTQYF. The whole variable domain, remainder taken from reference TRBV28 and TRBJ2-3, is DVKVTQSSRYLVKRTGEKVFLECVQDMDHENMFWYRQDPGLGLRLIYFSYDVKMKEKGDIPEGYSVSREKKERFSLILESASTNQTSMYLCASSKPDSSRQGADTQYFGPGTRLTVL.

This CDR3 is CASSVGGAGEQYF. The CDR3 nucleotides are TGTGCCAGCAGTGTCGGGGGGGCAGGCGAGCAGTACTTC. This sequence joins TRBV25-1 and TRBJ2-7; 8 bases are a match to TRBD2. The germline V gene has CDR1 MGHDK and CDR2 SYGVNS. CDR3 length: 13 residues. V trimming: 4 bases; J trimming: 6 bases; junction bases outside the gene matches: 5.

This clone was picked up a small number of times. The genes are TRBV2 and TRBJ1-2; 9 nucleotides align to TRBD1. J lost 6 bases, V lost 4 bases, and 6 bases had no gene match. This CDR3 is built from 14 residues. Germline V CDR1 and CDR2: SNHLY, FYNNEI. In nucleotides, the CDR3 is TGTGCCAGCAGTGTGACGACAGGGGGGGATGGCTACACCTTC. It specifies CASSVTTGGDGYTF.